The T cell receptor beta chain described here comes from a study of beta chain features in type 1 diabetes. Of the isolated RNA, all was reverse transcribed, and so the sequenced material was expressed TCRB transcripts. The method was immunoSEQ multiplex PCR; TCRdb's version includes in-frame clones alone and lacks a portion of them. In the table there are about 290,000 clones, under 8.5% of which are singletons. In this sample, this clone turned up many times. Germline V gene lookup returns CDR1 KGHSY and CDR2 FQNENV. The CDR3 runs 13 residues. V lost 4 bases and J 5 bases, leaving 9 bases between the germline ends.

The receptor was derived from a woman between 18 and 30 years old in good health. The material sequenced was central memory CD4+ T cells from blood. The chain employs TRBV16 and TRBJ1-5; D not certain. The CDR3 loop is CASSRTADQPQHF. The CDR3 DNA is TGTGCCAGCAGCCGGACTGCGGATCAGCCCCAGCATTTT.